The present T cell receptor beta chain was sequenced within a study of T-cell memory formation after mild COVID-19. General observations from the study: Contracting CD8+ clones were enriched in EMRA, CD4+ mainly in CM and EM. Pre-infection memory harbored some responding clones, suggesting cross-reactive memory joined. Clones that shrank (day 15 to 85) were balanced CD4/CD8, whereas later expanders leaned CD4+.

cDNA libraries for TCR alpha and TCR beta, carrying sample barcodes and UMIs, came from 5'RACE with constant-segment primers. TCRdb passed the 5' RACE reads through MiXCR, listing each CDR3 protein once. The sample includes more than 120,000 distinct CDR3 sequences, 19% of them seen just once. Details on this clonotype: Its specificity is not known.

This TCR was sampled from an adult woman who had mild COVID-19 (a few samples of this study predate the infection). Cell type and time point are not known. The sequencing input was PBMCs or a T cell subset sorted from them (not recorded which).

The CDR3 sequence: CASIPPGQGVETQYF. The DNA of the CDR3 is TGTGCCAGCATCCCGCCGGGGCAGGGTGTCGAGACCCAGTACTTC. The chain is built from TRBV12-3 or TRBV12-4 and TRBJ2-5, with D perhaps matching TRBD1 or TRBD2 (5 bases each). Trimming took 7 bases from V and 5 from J, leaving 20 bases between them. CDR3 size: 15 residues.